These 4 T cell receptor beta chains originate from one sample sequenced in a study of control samples from healthy donors and cancer patients. The data were produced by immunoSEQ multiplex PCR, yet TCRdb's version contains in-frame clones alone and is incomplete. The sample comprises around 150,000 clones, approximately 96% of which are singletons, and approximately 1% rests with the top ten. Sequencing was done on a sample of blood. The receptors here all came from a woman in her twenties or thirties in good health.

This clone came up once. This chain uses TRBV28 with TRBJ1-3; tentative D call: TRBD1 (5 bases). V was pared by 7 bases and J by 3 bases, with 16 bases between. Germline CDR1 MDHEN, CDR2 SYDVKM. The CDR3 totals 15 residues. The CDR3: CASTRDSVVGNTIYF. The CDR3 coding sequence is TGTGCCAGCACAAGAGACAGTGTGGTTGGAAACACCATATATTTT.

The chain links TRBV5-4 to TRBJ1-1, with D maybe TRBD1 (5 bases). The ends were cut back, 0 bases at V and 3 bases at J, with 12 bases in the middle. The CDR3 covers 15 residues. Germline V CDR1 and CDR2: SGHNT, YYREEE (reference sequence). The CDR3, as DNA: TGTGCCAGCAGCTTGGTCGGGGGAGTAGACACTGAAGCTTTCTTT. Its protein product is CASSLVGGVDTEAFF.

The chain recombines TRBV24-1 with TRBJ2-3; TRBD1 matches at 8 bases. V lost 4 bases to trimming and J lost 0 bases; unmatched junction nucleotides: 5. This CDR3 is 16 amino acids long. Germline CDR1 reads KGHDR; CDR2 reads SFDVKD. CDR3 sequence (DNA): TGTGCCACCAGTGAGAACCGGGACAGGAGCACAGATACGCAGTATTTT. Translation: CATSENRDRSTDTQYF.

This sequence joins TRBV30 and TRBJ2-5; D is perhaps TRBD2 (5 bases). CDR1 is GTSNPN and CDR2 is SVGIG in the germline V gene (reference sequence). V was clipped by 5 bases and J by 4 bases, with 20 bases between them. The length of the CDR3 is 15 residues. CDR3 region: CAWELGLGSGETQYF. The CDR3, as DNA: TGTGCCTGGGAGTTAGGCTTGGGAAGCGGAGAGACCCAGTACTTC. Based on the CDR3 plus reference TRBV30 and TRBJ2-5, the full variable domain is SQTIHQWPATLVQPVGSPLSLECTVEGTSNPNLYWYRQAAGRGLQLLFYSVGIGQISSEVPQNLSASRPQDRQFILSSKKLLLSDSGFYLCAWELGLGSGETQYFGPGTRLLVL.